The text below deals with one T cell receptor beta chain. This clonotype has more than one count but fewer than ten. The specificity of this receptor is unknown. No base quality values were provided; no much bigger clone lies one nucleotide off. Sample treatment or condition, as interpreted from the label and publication: approximately 10-day PBMC culture with coronavirus spike peptide pools or control peptides (ViraFEST assay). The ViraFEST assay, used in the study, expanded antigen-specific T cells with peptide pools and then identified the expanded clonotypes through TCR sequencing. The convalescent patients' positive SARS-CoV-2 PCR tests were from March to December 2020, which was before the Alpha, Beta and Delta variants emerged in the United States. Around 2 million PBMCs per well were cultured in IMDM with approximately 5% human AB serum and 8.5 to 10 IU/ml IL-2, plus 10 ug/ml peptide pools. On days 3 and 7, half of the culture medium was replaced with fresh IL-2-containing medium. Once the cells had been in culture for less than 12 days, the EasySep CD4+ T cell isolation kit was used to isolate CD4+ T cells by negative selection. Ficoll-Paque Plus gradient centrifugation was used to isolate PBMCs from whole blood, and the isolated PBMCs were then either used fresh or cryopreserved at -140C. Triplicate wells were generally used for each culture condition.

The record originates from a study of vaccination and CD4 T cells after COVID-19 (dated by TCRdb to between 2022 and 2023). About the full investigation: Every convalescent patient had a positive nasal swab PCR test for SARS-CoV-2, with mild disease in 8 to 10 patients and severe disease in one. Post-vaccine blood samples were obtained a median of about 70 days after the second vaccine dose, with a range of roughly 14 to 241 days. Two doses of either the Pfizer-BioNTech BNT162b2 vaccine (n=8) or the Moderna mRNA-1273 vaccine (n=2) were administered to participants. Post-COVID blood samples from convalescent patients were collected a median of around 110 days after diagnosis, with a range of about 30 to 170 days. In over 8 COVID-19 convalescent patients and 4 infection-naive healthy vaccine recipients, the spike-specific CD4+ TCR repertoire before mRNA vaccination was compared with the repertoire after mRNA vaccination. For stimulating the cultures, overlapping spike peptide pools were used, derived from SARS-CoV-2 as well as from the common cold coronaviruses HCoV-NL63, HCoV-OC43 and HCoV-229E. Control cultures received a CEFX viral epitope pool as the positive control, an HIV-1 Nef peptide pool as the negative control, or no peptide. The convalescent cohort included six males and four females, with two Hispanic individuals, seven Caucasians, two Asians and one multiracial person.

The receptor library was made with PCR. At the Johns Hopkins FTIC core, DNA from the cultured CD4+ T cells underwent TCR sequencing with the Oncomine TCR Beta short-read assay. The QIAamp micro DNA kit was used to extract genomic DNA from the cultured CD4+ T cells. Oncomine TCR Beta libraries from cultured CD4+ T cells were pooled with unique dual indexes and sequenced on an Illumina iSeq 100. Turning to the authors' computational methods: Non-productive sequences were removed, and CDR3s that did not start with C, did not end with F or W, or were shorter than 7 amino acids were discarded. Antigen-specific clonotypes were identified with the MANAFEST web application by comparing peptide-stimulated wells with reference and other culture wells. An FDR below 0.05, an odds ratio above 5, and a productive frequency above 0.1% in at least two of three replicate wells were required for clones to be considered positive. Cross-reactive clonotypes were defined as significantly expanded in both SARS-CoV-2 spike wells and at least one common cold coronavirus spike condition. CDR3 homology was assessed with Levenshtein distances (stringdist) and unrooted phylogenetic trees (ape) in R version 3.6.1. Clones were called with MiXCR by TCRdb after fastp trimmed the public reads at Q25, and only in-frame beta chains were retained. Here each entry gathers all rows of one CDR3 protein and keeps the most common genes and DNA. TCRdb assigned the V and J calls; the authors' analysis was not used. Across this sample there are about 15,000 distinct CDR3 sequences, with 48% seen only once. 12% of the sample is held by the ten biggest clonotypes.

Taken from the germline V gene (reference sequence), the CDR1 and CDR2 loops are DFQATT and SNEGSKA. Taken from cysteine to phenylalanine, the CDR3 has 13 residues. CDR3 DNA only is kept here, 39 bases in frame from base 1. Compared with germline, V lacks 7 bases and J lacks 1 base; bases without a gene match: 1. Results the study describes overall, beyond this receptor: The number of convalescent patients in the study was relatively small, and the study did not examine early timepoints following natural infection. Although the median number of SARS-CoV-2-reactive clonotypes went up from 20 to 25 after infection to 35 to 40 after vaccination, the increase was not significant. Of the vaccine-specific clones in convalescent patients, 304 of 307, or nearly all, reacted only to SARS-CoV-2 spike and did not cross-react with common cold coronaviruses. In convalescent patients, a median around 86% of post-vaccine SARS-CoV-2-reactive clones were detected only after vaccination, and vaccine-specific priming was suggested by this finding.

The receptor was isolated from a human donor who had recovered from COVID-19. Sequences were obtained from CD4+ T cells from blood, cultured in vitro. The receptor chain draws on TRBV20-1 and TRBJ1-1; 12 central bases correspond to TRBD1. The nucleotide sequence reads TGCAGTGAGGGACAGGGGGCGAACACTGAAGCTTTCTTT. The translation is CSEGQGANTEAFF.